A selection of T cell receptor beta chains follows, all from one sample in a study of cytomegalovirus exposure and HLA in healthy donors. Assay used: immunoSEQ multiplex PCR; TCRdb lists only in-frame clones, some missing. The data show over 150,000 clones, about four fifths seen once. Sequenced material: PBMCs. The receptors derive from a man under 40 in good health and CMV-seronegative. Each CDR3 is given with its conserved first and last residue. D genes are given only for firm matches. The size field is filled for only some rows; it gives once, few, many or a size class.

TRBV11-2	NA	TRBJ2-5	TRBD1	TGTGCCAGCAGCGCACAGGGGCGATCCTACGAGACCCAGTACTTC	CASSAQGRSYETQYF
TRBV28	NA	TRBJ2-7	TRBD1	TGTGCCAGTGTACAGGGGTACGAGCAGTACTTC	CASVQGYEQYF
TRBV6-5	NA	TRBJ2-6	NA	TGTGCCAGCAGTTTCTATAGCGGTTCTGGGGCCAACGTCCTGACTTTC	CASSFYSGSGANVLTF
TRBV5-6	few	TRBJ1-6	NA	TGTGCCAGCAACCTGAGAAATTCACCCCTCCACTTT	CASNLRNSPLHF
TRBV11-2	NA	TRBJ1-1	NA	TGTGCCAGCAGCTTAGAGAGGAACACTGAAGCTTTCTTT	CASSLERNTEAFF
TRBV9	few	TRBJ1-6	NA	TGTGCCAGCAGCCCGAGGGGGAATTCACCCCTCCACTTT	CASSPRGNSPLHF
TRBV10-3	once	TRBJ1-1	NA	TGTGCCATTCGACAGGCCCCGGGGACTGAAGCTTTCTTT	CAIRQAPGTEAFF
TRBV20-1	NA	TRBJ2-3	NA	TGCAGTGCTAGCCCCTCCAGGGATCAGTATTTT	CSASPSRDQYF
TRBV7-9	NA	TRBJ1-5	NA	TGTTCCAGCAGCCCGCGTGGGGGCGGGCAGCCCCAGCATTTT	CSSSPRGGGQPQHF
TRBV18	NA	TRBJ2-7	TRBD1	TGTGCCAGCTCACCGGCGGCGGGGACAGGATTCTACGAGCAGTACTTC	CASSPAAGTGFYEQYF
TRBV27	few	TRBJ2-7	NA	TGTGCCAGTCGAGACGGAGGGCTCGCCTCCTACGAGCAGTACTTC	CASRDGGLASYEQYF
TRBV19	NA	TRBJ1-1	TRBD1	TGTGCCAGTAGTGTACAGGGGGCATGGACTGAAGCTTTCTTT	CASSVQGAWTEAFF
TRBV13	NA	TRBJ2-2	NA	TGTGCCAGCAGTTTGCGGTTCCAAAATATTAGGACCGGGGAGCTGTTTTTT	CASSLRFQNIRTGELFF
TRBV11-2	NA	TRBJ2-1	NA	TGTGCCAGCAGTTTTGGAGCAGGGGTGCAGTTCTTC	CASSFGAGVQFF
TRBV7-9	NA	TRBJ1-2	NA	TGTTCCAGCAGCTTAGCTTGGGACACCGTAGGCTACACCTTC	CSSSLAWDTVGYTF
TRBV5-6	NA	TRBJ2-1	TRBD2	TGTGCCAGCAGCTTAAGGGGACTAGCCGAGGAGTTCTTC	CASSLRGLAEEFF
TRBV7-8	NA	TRBJ1-1	NA	TGTGCCAGCAGCTTACCTACGCTGACAGCTGCGAACACTGAAGCTTTCTTT	CASSLPTLTAANTEAFF
TRBV29-1	NA	TRBJ2-1	TRBD2	TGCAGCGTGGAAAGCGGGGGGCGCGATGAGCAGTTCTTC	CSVESGGRDEQFF
TRBV2	NA	TRBJ2-7	NA	TGTGCCAGCAGGGTGCAGGGGTGGATCTACGAGCAGTACTTC	CASRVQGWIYEQYF
TRBV9	NA	TRBJ2-1	NA	TGTGCCAGCAGCGTAGAGGGGCGGAACAATGAGCAGTTCTTC	CASSVEGRNNEQFF
TRBV5-4	NA	TRBJ2-1	NA	TGTGCCAGCAGCTTTCCTTCCGGGGAGCAGTTCTTC	CASSFPSGEQFF
TRBV9	NA	TRBJ2-3	NA	TGTGCCAGCAGCGCCCGAACAGGGACCAACACAGATACGCAGTATTTT	CASSARTGTNTDTQYF
TRBV11-2	NA	TRBJ1-6	NA	TGTGCCAGCAGCTTAGCCAGGGCTTCACCCCTCCACTTT	CASSLARASPLHF
TRBV30	NA	TRBJ1-2	TRBD1	TGTGCCTTGGGACAGTCCTATGGCTACACCTTC	CALGQSYGYTF
TRBV5-1	NA	TRBJ2-1	TRBD2	TGCGCCAGCAGCTATACGGGACTAGCGGGATACAATGAGCAGTTCTTC	CASSYTGLAGYNEQFF
TRBV18	NA	TRBJ1-1	NA	TGTGCCAGCTCACCAATCAAAGCCAAAACGAACACTGAAGCTTTCTTT	CASSPIKAKTNTEAFF
TRBV6-1	few	TRBJ2-7	TRBD1	TGTGCCAGCAGTGATTATGGGACAGGGGGCGTAGACGAGCAGTACTTC	CASSDYGTGGVDEQYF
TRBV7-7	NA	TRBJ2-5	TRBD1	TGTGCCAGCAGCCTCCAGACAGGGGACCAAGAGACCCAGTACTTC	CASSLQTGDQETQYF
TRBV6-1	NA	TRBJ2-7	TRBD1	TGTGCCAGCAGTGCCCGCACCGGGACAGAAATTTACGAGCAGTACTTC	CASSARTGTEIYEQYF
TRBV20-1	few	TRBJ2-5	NA	TGCAGTGCTACATTTCAAGAGACCCAGTACTTC	CSATFQETQYF
TRBV7-2	NA	TRBJ1-2	NA	TGTGCCAGCAGCCAGCTAGGTGGCTACACCTTC	CASSQLGGYTF
TRBV10-2	NA	TRBJ2-2	NA	TGCGCCGCCGGGGGAGGAACCGGGGAGCTGTTTTTT	CAAGGGTGELFF
TRBV10-1	NA	TRBJ1-1	NA	TGCGCCAGCAGACTGACGGGGGACACTGAAGCTTTCTTT	CASRLTGDTEAFF
TRBV7-9	once	TRBJ1-2	TRBD1	TGTGCCAGCAGCCCGCGGACAGGGGGACTCCTATCTAACTATGGCTACACCTTC	CASSPRTGGLLSNYGYTF
TRBV30	few	TRBJ2-7	NA	TGTGCCTGGAGTGGTAGAGGTGCAGGGCGGTTAGACGAGCAGTACTTC	CAWSGRGAGRLDEQYF
TRBV19	NA	TRBJ1-2	TRBD1	TGTGCCAGTGGAACGGACAGGGCGGGTGGCTACACCTTC	CASGTDRAGGYTF
TRBV9	NA	TRBJ2-7	TRBD1	TGTGCCAGCAGCCCGGGGGACAGGCCCTACGAGCAGTACTTC	CASSPGDRPYEQYF
TRBV5-6	NA	TRBJ2-1	TRBD2	TGTGCCAGCAGCTTGGCCGGGACTAGCGGGAGAGTTCAGTTCTTC	CASSLAGTSGRVQFF
TRBV27	once	TRBJ1-2	TRBD1	TGTGCCAGCAGTACCTTCGACAGGGGACGAGGCTACACCTTC	CASSTFDRGRGYTF